This T cell receptor (beta chain) was recovered during a study of T cells in tuberculosis (dated by TCRdb to 2017 to 2018). The study in broad terms: In the study, CD1B tetramers and high-throughput TCR immunosequencing were combined to characterize T cells specific for the mycobacterial lipid antigen glucose monomycolate (GMM). In a South African clinical cohort, IGRA-negative adolescents, IGRA-positive adolescents with latent tuberculosis and adults with active tuberculosis were compared, with ten people in each group. PBMC from active tuberculosis patients were archived either before standard anti-tuberculosis treatment began or within 7 days of the start of that treatment. Points the paper makes about the study in general: Compared with IGRA-negative controls, TCR-alpha repertoires from active tuberculosis had smaller mean NN-distances to GMM-specific TCRs, which suggests that these TCRs underwent clonal expansion. An accuracy of 85% to 90% (AUROC about 0.9) was reached by a classifier using the diverse GMM-specific repertoire, compared with about 65% accuracy when GEM motif frequencies were used. The smaller NN-distances were partly driven by shorter CDR3-alpha lengths in active tuberculosis patients, and the difference for TCR-beta did not reach statistical significance. Clinical samples were chosen by availability of cryopreserved specimens, and active tuberculosis cases were adults while controls were adolescents.

The intended sense of this specimen's time point label: new active TB diagnosis, blood taken before or within 7 days of starting treatment. The active tuberculosis patients were newly diagnosed, HIV-seronegative South African adults aged 18 years or older. Confirmation of active tuberculosis was based on positive sputum smear microscopy and/or a positive M. tuberculosis culture. Immunosequencing was performed on unsorted cryopreserved PBMC, with 80,000 to 100,000 T cells per clinical donor covered on average. Comments on this clone: Its antigen target is currently unknown. No quality values exist for individual bases; no much larger clone is one base distant.

TCR libraries were generated with the immunoSEQ multiplex PCR assay, using TCR-beta and/or TCR-alpha/delta assays for each sample. The amplified TCR libraries were sequenced using the Illumina high-throughput platform. The authors' analysis ran thus. Clustering and dimensionality reduction were performed using pairwise TCRdist distances among GMM-specific receptors from ex vivo sorted or in vitro expanded T cells. The score assigned to each clinical repertoire was mean NN-distance, meaning the average TCRdist to the nearest 10% of tetramer-positive reference sequences. GEM TCR motif frequency was calculated as the fraction of unique TCRs that matched known GEM sequences by V/J usage and CDR3 length. Active tuberculosis was classified by linear discriminant analysis with leave-one-out cross-validation, implemented in scikit-learn. Here the immuneACCESS table is served through TCRdb, limited to in-frame sequences with V and J called. Missing clones are a known gap in these copies; in checked studies unresolved V genes cover under half, and the rest lacks a known reason. D and trimming come from the DNA, and the V and J calls and clone size come from that table. This sample has 47,000 or so clones in its table, and 90% to 95% of those were observed once. The top ten clones comprise more than 1.4% of the sample.

Including the terminal cysteine and phenylalanine, the CDR3 comprises 17 residues. The read is trimmed to its CDR3 DNA, 51 bases read in frame from base 1. The germline V gene (reference sequence) yields SEHNR for CDR1 and FQNEAQ for CDR2. V has 5 bases trimmed and J has 4 bases trimmed; junction bases matching no gene number 16. This chain joins TRBV7-9 to TRBJ1-2; 7 central bases correspond to TRBD1. Here the sequenced sample was PBMCs, taken at tuberculosis diagnosis. The sequence came from an adult with tuberculosis. DNA sequence: TGTGCCAGCAGCATCAGACAGGGTCGTAATTCTAGCTATGGCTACACCTTC. This yields the protein CASSIRQGRNSSYGYTF.